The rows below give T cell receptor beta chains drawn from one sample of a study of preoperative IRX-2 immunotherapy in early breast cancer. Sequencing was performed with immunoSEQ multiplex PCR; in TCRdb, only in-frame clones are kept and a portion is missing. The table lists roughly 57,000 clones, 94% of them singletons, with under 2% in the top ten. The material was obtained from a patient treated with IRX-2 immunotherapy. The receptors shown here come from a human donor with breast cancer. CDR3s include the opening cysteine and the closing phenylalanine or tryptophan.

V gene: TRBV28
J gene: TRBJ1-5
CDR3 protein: CASSPLGTGDLKSNQPQHF

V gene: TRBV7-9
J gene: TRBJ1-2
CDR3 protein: CASSLERGNPRDYGYTF

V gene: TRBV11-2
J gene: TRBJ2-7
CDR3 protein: CASSWAGRDLYEQYF

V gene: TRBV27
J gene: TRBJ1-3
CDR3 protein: CASSPTDRGRGNTIYF

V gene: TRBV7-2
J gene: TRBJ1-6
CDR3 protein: CASSLAPSDSPLHF

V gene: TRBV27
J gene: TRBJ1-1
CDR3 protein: CASSSNPPQGAEAFF

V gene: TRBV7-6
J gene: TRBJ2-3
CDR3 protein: CASSLPRWTGGTDTQYF

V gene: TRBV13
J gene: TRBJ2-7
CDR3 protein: CASSVLPQITYEQYF

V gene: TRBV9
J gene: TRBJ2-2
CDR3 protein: CASSAAETSSGELFF

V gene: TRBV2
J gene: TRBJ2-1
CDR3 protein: CASRRLSYNEQFF

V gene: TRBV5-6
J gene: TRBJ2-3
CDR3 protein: CASKGLRTDTQYF

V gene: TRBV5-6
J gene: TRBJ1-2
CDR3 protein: CASSFWVGYGYTF

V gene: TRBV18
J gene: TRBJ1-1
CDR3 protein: CASSQNPSTLTEAFF

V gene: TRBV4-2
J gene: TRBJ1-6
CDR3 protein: CASSQDFDRESPLHF

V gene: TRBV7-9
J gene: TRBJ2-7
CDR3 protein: CASRPSGAYEQYF

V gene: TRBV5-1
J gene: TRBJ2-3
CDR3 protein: CASSLAAGLAGGTDTQYF

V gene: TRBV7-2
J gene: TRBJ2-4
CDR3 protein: CASSPTGVNIQYF

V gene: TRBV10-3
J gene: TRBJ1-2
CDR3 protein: CAISPARGAGLMDYGYTF

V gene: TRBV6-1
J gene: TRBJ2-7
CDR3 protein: CASSEAGQVLYEQYF

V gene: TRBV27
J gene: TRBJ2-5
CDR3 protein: CASSSPVEPETQYF

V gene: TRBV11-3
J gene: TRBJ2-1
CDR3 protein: CASSFGGVGNEQFF

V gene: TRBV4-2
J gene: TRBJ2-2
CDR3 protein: CASSQDLGPRNTGELFF

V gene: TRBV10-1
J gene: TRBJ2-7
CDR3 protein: CASSESRDRNRGHYEQYF

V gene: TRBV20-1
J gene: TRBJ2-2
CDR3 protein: CSGTGEGELFF

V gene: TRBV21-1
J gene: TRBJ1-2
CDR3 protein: CASSRDRPPPYGYTF

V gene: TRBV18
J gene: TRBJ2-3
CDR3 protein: CASSQRYTDTQYF

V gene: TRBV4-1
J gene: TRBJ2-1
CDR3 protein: CASSQESPGSYNEQFF

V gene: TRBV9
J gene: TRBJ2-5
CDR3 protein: CASSSFREAQETQYF

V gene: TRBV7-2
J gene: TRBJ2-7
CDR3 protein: CASSLGVYLYEQYF

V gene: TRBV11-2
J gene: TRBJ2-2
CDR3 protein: CASRIPGELFF

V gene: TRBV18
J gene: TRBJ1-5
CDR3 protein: CASSHGGGQPQHF

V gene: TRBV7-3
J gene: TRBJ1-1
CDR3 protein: CASSLPGGGAFF

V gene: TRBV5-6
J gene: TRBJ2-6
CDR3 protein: CASSYLAGGISGANVLTF

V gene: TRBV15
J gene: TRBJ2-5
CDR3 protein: CATSTGLAETQYF

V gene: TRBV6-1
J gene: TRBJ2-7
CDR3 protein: CASSETQGSYEQYF

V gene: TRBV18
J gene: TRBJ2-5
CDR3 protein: CASSPPVDTLDTQYF

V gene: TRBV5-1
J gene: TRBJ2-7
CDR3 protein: CASSLGPAGQGRDEQYF

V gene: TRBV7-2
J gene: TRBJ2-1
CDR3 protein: CASGPAGGPDNEQFF

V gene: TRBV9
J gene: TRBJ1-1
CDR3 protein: CASSVTGGTEAFF

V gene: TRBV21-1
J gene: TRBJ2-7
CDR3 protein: CASSAQGATLPHEQYF

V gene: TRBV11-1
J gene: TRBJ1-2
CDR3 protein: CASTPRTGTGAYTF

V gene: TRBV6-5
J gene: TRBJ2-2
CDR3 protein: CASSLTGGSGELFF

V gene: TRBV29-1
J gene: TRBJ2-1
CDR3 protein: CSVGGGWSSYNEQFF

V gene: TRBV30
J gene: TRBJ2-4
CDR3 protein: CAGNRGSGNIQYF

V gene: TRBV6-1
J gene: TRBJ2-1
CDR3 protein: CASSALRGGYNEQFF

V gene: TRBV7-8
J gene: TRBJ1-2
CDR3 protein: CASSTDRVYGYTF

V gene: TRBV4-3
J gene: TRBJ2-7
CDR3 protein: CASSQSLAGGLYEQYF

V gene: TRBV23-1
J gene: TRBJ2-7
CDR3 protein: CASSPKAFEQYF

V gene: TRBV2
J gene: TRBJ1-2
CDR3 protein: CASSQRPGGNYDYTF

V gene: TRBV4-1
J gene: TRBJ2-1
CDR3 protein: CASSQERGNEQFF

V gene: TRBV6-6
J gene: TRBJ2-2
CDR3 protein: CASSYSTGSYTGELFF

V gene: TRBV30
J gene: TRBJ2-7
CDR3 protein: CAWRYDRTAYEQYF